Listed here are 27 T cell receptor beta chains from one sample, sequenced in a study of shared clonotypes between healthy human individuals. Method: immunoSEQ multiplex PCR; TCRdb's copy keeps in-frame clones and lacks some. This sample has approximately 2,000,000 clones, with around 90% found just once. Sequencing input: naive CD4+ T cells from PBMCs. As for subset: CD45RA+ positively selected. These receptors originate from a man younger than 30 in good health. Some clones in this sample may be carry-over from other donors' samples.

The chain recombines TRBV11-3 with TRBJ2-2; D call uncertain. The germline CDR1 and CDR2 sequences are SGHNT and YENEEA. The CDR3 has 12 amino acids. The ends were cut back, 2 bases at V and 7 bases at J, with 5 bases in the middle. The CDR3 bases are TGTGCCAGCAGCTTAAACGTCGGGGAGCTGTTTTTT. It translates to CASSLNVGELFF.

This rearrangement joins TRBV9 to TRBJ2-7; D remains ambiguous. Trimming stripped 5 bases from V and 1 base from J, with 13 bases between. This CDR3 has 14 amino acids. CDR1 and CDR2 from the germline V gene are SGDLS and YYNGEE. The CDR3 DNA is TGTGCCAGCAGTCCCACCCCCTCTTCCTACGAGCAGTACTTC. It codes for CASSPTPSSYEQYF.

The chain uses TRBV7-9 and TRBJ2-1; D is unresolved. Germline assignment: CDR1 SEHNR and CDR2 FQNEAQ (reference sequence). The CDR3 extends over 15 amino acids. Trimming stripped 0 bases from V and 12 bases from J, with 18 bases between. CDR3 coding DNA: TGTGCCAGCAGCTTAGCGGCTGGGGTCGCCGGAAGGCAGTTCTTC. Encoded protein: CASSLAAGVAGRQFF.

As regards this clone: This sample includes further DNA sequences coding for the same CDR3. The chain employs TRBV5-6 and TRBJ2-3; no reliable D call. The germline V gene encodes CDR1 SGHDT and CDR2 YYEEEE. CDR3 length equals 11 residues. V was clipped by 0 bases and J by 6 bases, with 2 bases between them. Written as DNA, the CDR3 is TGTGCCAGCAGCTTGGCCGATACGCAGTATTTT. Protein product: CASSLADTQYF.

The chain employs TRBV25-1 and TRBJ1-2, with D possibly TRBD1 on 5 matching bases. Per germline, CDR1 MGHDK and CDR2 SYGVNS. V lost 9 bases, J lost 13 bases, and 24 bases lay in between. The CDR3 runs 13 residues. CDR3 in DNA: TGTGCCAGTAGGACACCCGGAAGGGACGTGGTCACCTTC. Its translation is CASRTPGRDVVTF.

This chain connects TRBV10-3 to TRBJ2-7; D may correspond to TRBD1 or TRBD2 (5 bases each). V shed 4 bases and J shed 7 bases, with 17 bases lying between them. The CDR3 contains 14 residues. Germline CDR1 ENHRY, CDR2 SYGVKD. CDR3 DNA sequence: TGTGCCATCAGTGGGTTGGGGGAACTCGGTGAGCAGTACTTC. As protein: CAISGLGELGEQYF.

As to this clone: One end of the junction varies from germline; a read error may be responsible. Other nucleotide sequences from this sample produce the same CDR3. The rearrangement joins TRBV20-1 to TRBJ2-7; D gene ambiguous. Looked up from germline, CDR1 is DFQATT and CDR2 is SNEGSKA (reference sequence). The CDR3 contains 11 residues. The CDR3: CSAGDTYEQYF. The CDR3 region has the DNA TGCAGTGCTGGAGACACCTACGAGCAGTACTTC.

The CDR3 nucleotides read TGTGCCAGCAGTGAATTATACCGCGATGGCTACACCTTC. Protein: CASSELYRDGYTF. This chain uses TRBV6-1 with TRBJ1-2, with D unclear. Per germline, CDR1 MNHNS and CDR2 SASEGT. The CDR3 has 13 residues. The V end lost 2 bases, the J end lost 6 bases, and 10 bases lay between the germline ends.

The V gene is TRBV7-9, the J gene TRBJ2-2; D possibly corresponds to TRBD1 (6 bases). Germline assignment: CDR1 SEHNR and CDR2 FQNEAQ (reference sequence). Trimming took 2 bases from V and 4 from J, leaving 17 bases between them. The length of the CDR3 is 17 residues. The CDR3 coding sequence is TGTGCCAGCAGCTTAATAATCCGGACAGAGGCCACCGGGGAGCTGTTTTTT. It translates to CASSLIIRTEATGELFF.

V usage is TRBV9 and J usage is TRBJ2-1; D may match TRBD1 or TRBD2 (6 bases each). CDR3 length: 15 amino acids. Germline lookup yields CDR1 SGDLS and CDR2 YYNGEE. The V end was cut by 3 bases, the J end by 2 bases, with 12 bases between. Here the CDR3 reads CASSGLGGPYNEQFF. The CDR3 DNA reads TGTGCCAGCAGCGGTCTGGGGGGCCCCTACAATGAGCAGTTCTTC. Combining the CDR3 with reference TRBV9 and TRBJ2-1 gives the whole variable domain DSGVTQTPKHLITATGQRVTLRCSPRSGDLSVYWYQQSLDQGLQFLIQYYNGEERAKGNILERFSAQQFPDLHSELNLSSLELGDSALYFCASSGLGGPYNEQFFGPGTRLTVL.

The chain is built from TRBV29-1 and TRBJ1-1, with a possible D match to TRBD1 (5 bases). This CDR3 is 10 amino acids long. V was shortened by 4 bases and J by 10 bases, with 10 bases between the two germline ends. Germline V CDR1 and CDR2: SQVTM, ANQGSEA. DNA for the CDR3: TGCAGCGTTGGGGGCCAAGGAGCTTTCTTT. This encodes CSVGGQGAFF.

The chain is built from TRBV6-6 and TRBJ1-1, with D perhaps matching TRBD1 (5 bases). V shed 2 bases and J shed 6 bases, with 10 bases lying between them. The germline CDR1 and CDR2 sequences are MNHNY and SVGAGI (reference sequence). The length of the CDR3 is 13 residues. CDR3 DNA: TGTGCCAGCAGTTACCCGCAGGGACCTGAAGCTTTCTTT. Amino acids: CASSYPQGPEAFF.

The genes are TRBV10-3 and TRBJ1-1; the D gene is possibly TRBD1 (5 bases). Per the germline V gene, CDR1 is ENHRY and CDR2 is SYGVKD. The CDR3 loop spans 15 amino acids. The V end was cut by 6 bases, the J end by 1 base, with 15 bases between. CDR3 protein: CAISLEGQGNTEAFF. CDR3 coding DNA: TGTGCCATCAGCCTAGAGGGGCAAGGGAACACTGAAGCTTTCTTT.

This clone occurred once. The chain joins TRBV28 to TRBJ2-7; 7 nucleotides line up with TRBD2. J lost 5 bases, V lost 5 bases, and 12 bases had no gene match. The germline gives CDR1 MDHEN, CDR2 SYDVKM. The CDR3 is 15 amino acids. This CDR3 reads CASSPGLVLSHEQYF. CDR3 sequence (DNA): TGTGCCAGCAGTCCTGGACTAGTCTTATCCCACGAGCAGTACTTC.

The sample holds one count of this clone. The gene calls are TRBV5-4 and TRBJ1-2; 8 nucleotides agree with TRBD1. The CDR3 contains 15 residues. From germline, CDR1 is SGHNT and CDR2 YYREEE (reference sequence). Trimming took 4 bases from V and 0 from J; bases not matched to a gene: 5. CDR3 protein: CASSIPTGANYGYTF. The CDR3 DNA follows: TGTGCCAGCAGCATACCGACAGGGGCTAACTATGGCTACACCTTC.

The chain couples TRBV10-3 to TRBJ2-7, with 8 nucleotides matching TRBD2. The CDR3 totals 15 residues. The J segment lost 4 bases and the V segment lost 3 bases, leaving 8 bases of the junction unmatched. Germline V lookup: CDR1 ENHRY, CDR2 SYGVKD. The CDR3 DNA follows: TGTGCCATCAGTGACGGGACTAGGAGCGATTACGAGCAGTACTTC. Translated: CAISDGTRSDYEQYF.

V is TRBV7-3 and J is TRBJ2-3; 11 bases align to TRBD2. The CDR3 contains 17 residues. In germline, CDR1 is SGHTA, CDR2 FQGTGA. V lost 2 bases to trimming and J lost 12 bases; unmatched junction nucleotides: 16. CDR3 in DNA: TGTGCCAGCAGCTTAGGGCTAGCGGGAGGTGGGGGTCGCCCTCAGTATTTT. It is translated as CASSLGLAGGGGRPQYF.

This clone was counted once. The rearrangement uses TRBV7-2 and TRBJ1-5; D is perhaps TRBD1 (5 bases). CDR1 is SGHTA, CDR2 FQGNSA, per germline. V shed 2 bases and J shed 2 bases, with 13 bases lying between them. This CDR3 region has 16 residues. The CDR3 spells CASSLFRGVGNQPQHF. CDR3 nucleotides: TGTGCCAGCAGCTTATTTCGGGGGGTGGGCAATCAGCCCCAGCATTTT.

The genes are TRBV28 and TRBJ2-2; TRBD1 matches at 7 bases. The V gene end was trimmed by 7 bases and the J gene end by 0 bases; junction bases not matched to a gene: 2. The CDR3 sequence is 14 residues long. The V gene's germline CDR1 is MDHEN and CDR2 SYDVKM. DNA of the CDR3: TGTGCCAGCACAGACAGGGCGAACACCGGGGAGCTGTTTTTT. Translated, it gives CASTDRANTGELFF.

The chain is built from TRBV7-9 and TRBJ1-5, with 7 nucleotides matching TRBD1. CDR3 length: 16 amino acids. Trimming took 8 bases from V and 0 from J; bases not matched to a gene: 10. Looked up from germline, CDR1 is SEHNR and CDR2 is FQNEAQ (reference sequence). The CDR3 sequence: CASGTDAANSNQPQHF. CDR3 DNA sequence: TGTGCCAGCGGGACAGATGCTGCGAATAGCAATCAGCCCCAGCATTTT.

The chain employs TRBV14 and TRBJ2-6; no reliable D call. The V end was cut by 3 bases, the J end by 4 bases, with 7 bases between. The germline V gene encodes CDR1 SGHDN and CDR2 FVKESK. This CDR3 has 14 residues. The CDR3 region has the DNA TGTGCCAGCAGCCAGGTAATAGGGGCCAACGTCCTGACTTTC. It specifies CASSQVIGANVLTF.

This chain links TRBV5-4 with TRBJ1-2; 12 nucleotides align to TRBD1. CDR1 and CDR2 from the germline V gene are SGHNT and YYREEE (reference sequence). The CDR3 loop spans 16 amino acids. After removal of 5 bases from V and 8 bases from J, the junction contained 13 bases not matched to a gene. The CDR3 coding sequence is TGTGCCAGCAGTTTGAACCGGGACAGGGGGCCGGGAGGCTACACCTTC. Amino acids: CASSLNRDRGPGGYTF.

This rearrangement joins TRBV28 to TRBJ2-4, with D hard to call. The V and J ends lost 4 bases and 0 bases respectively, with 10 bases between them. The CDR3 spans 15 residues. Germline V gives CDR1 MDHEN, CDR2 SYDVKM. In DNA form, the CDR3 reads TGTGCCAGCAGTTACGCAACCTCAGCCAAAAACATTCAGTACTTC. Residues: CASSYATSAKNIQYF.

The J gene is TRBJ2-7, the V gene TRBV5-1; perhaps TRBD1 as D (5 bases). CDR1 SGHRS and CDR2 YFSETQ come from the germline V gene. This CDR3 comprises 15 residues. V lost 4 bases and J 4 bases, leaving 18 bases between the germline ends. This chain's CDR3 is CASSPVGAHLYEQYF. For the CDR3, the DNA is TGCGCCAGCAGCCCCGTTGGGGCCCACCTTTACGAGCAGTACTTC.

The chain recombines TRBV2 with TRBJ2-7, with no clear D. Between the trimmed V and J ends, which lost 4 bases and 6 bases, there was a span of 7 bases. The CDR3 is 11 residues long. Germline V gives CDR1 SNHLY, CDR2 FYNNEI. This CDR3 reads CASSGLTEQYF. DNA for the CDR3: TGTGCCAGCAGTGGATTAACCGAGCAGTACTTC.

The gene calls are TRBV27 and TRBJ2-7; no firm D call. Trimming removed 4 bases at V and 7 bases at J, with 17 bases between. Germline V gene data show CDR1 as MNHEY and CDR2 as SMNVEV (reference sequence). The CDR3 spans 14 residues. The CDR3 loop reads CASSSLRNLGEQYF. Written as DNA, the CDR3 is TGTGCCAGCAGTTCCCTGAGGAACTTGGGGGAGCAGTACTTC.

This clone appeared a single time. The J gene is TRBJ2-7, the V gene TRBV9; D perhaps matches TRBD1 (6 bases). Trimming pared 0 bases from V and 2 bases from J, leaving 12 bases between. This CDR3 has 15 residues. Germline V gene sequence: CDR1 SGDLS, CDR2 YYNGEE. CDR3 residues: CASSVGGTSPYEQYF. The DNA for the CDR3 is TGTGCCAGCAGCGTAGGGGGGACATCTCCCTACGAGCAGTACTTC.